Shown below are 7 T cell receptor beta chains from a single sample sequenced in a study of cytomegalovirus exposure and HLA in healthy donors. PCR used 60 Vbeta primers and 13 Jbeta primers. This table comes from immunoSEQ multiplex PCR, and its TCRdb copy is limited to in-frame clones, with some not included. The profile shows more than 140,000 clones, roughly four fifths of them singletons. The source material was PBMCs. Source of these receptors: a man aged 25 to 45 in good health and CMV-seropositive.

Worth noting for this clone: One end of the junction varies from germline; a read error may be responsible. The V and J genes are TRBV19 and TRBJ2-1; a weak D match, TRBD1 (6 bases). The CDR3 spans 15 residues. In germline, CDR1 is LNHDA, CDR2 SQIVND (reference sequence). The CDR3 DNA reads TGTGCCATTAGTCCGATAACAGGGAGTTGGAATGAGCAGTTCTTC. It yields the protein CAISPITGSWNEQFF.

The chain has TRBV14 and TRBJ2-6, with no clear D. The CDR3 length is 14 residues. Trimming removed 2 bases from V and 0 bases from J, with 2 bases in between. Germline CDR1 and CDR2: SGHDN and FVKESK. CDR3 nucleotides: TGTGCCAGCAGCCAACTCTCTGGGGCCAACGTCCTGACTTTC. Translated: CASSQLSGANVLTF.

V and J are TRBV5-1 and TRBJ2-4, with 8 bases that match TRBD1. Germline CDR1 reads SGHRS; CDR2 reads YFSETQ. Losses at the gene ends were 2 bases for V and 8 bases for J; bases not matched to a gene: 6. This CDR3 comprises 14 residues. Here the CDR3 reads CASSFSGQVDIQYF. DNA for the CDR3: TGCGCCAGCAGCTTTTCGGGACAGGTAGACATTCAGTACTTC.

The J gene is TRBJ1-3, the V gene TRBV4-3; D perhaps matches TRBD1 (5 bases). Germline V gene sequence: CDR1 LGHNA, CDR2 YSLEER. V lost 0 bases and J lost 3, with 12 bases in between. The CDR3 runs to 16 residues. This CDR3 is CASSQDLAGGGNTIYF. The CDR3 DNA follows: TGCGCCAGCAGCCAAGATCTAGCGGGGGGTGGAAACACCATATATTTT.

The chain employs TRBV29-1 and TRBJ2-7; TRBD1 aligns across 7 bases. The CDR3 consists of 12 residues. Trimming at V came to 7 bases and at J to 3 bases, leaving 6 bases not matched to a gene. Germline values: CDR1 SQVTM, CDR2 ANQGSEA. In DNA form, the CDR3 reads TGCAGCGCCACAGGGGCTGTCTACGAGCAGTACTTC. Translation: CSATGAVYEQYF.

The CDR3 bases are TGTGCCAGCTCATCCGGACAGCCCGTCTGGGAGACCCAGTACTTC. Encoded protein: CASSSGQPVWETQYF. This chain uses TRBV18 with TRBJ2-5; a possible D gene is TRBD1 (6 bases). Looked up from germline, CDR1 is KGHSH and CDR2 is LQKENI. With 5 bases removed from V and 5 bases from J, the gap between germline ends came to 18 bases. There are 15 residues in the CDR3.

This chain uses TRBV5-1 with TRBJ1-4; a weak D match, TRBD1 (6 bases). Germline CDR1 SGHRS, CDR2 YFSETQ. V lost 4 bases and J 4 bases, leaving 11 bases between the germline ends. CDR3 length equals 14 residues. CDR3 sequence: CASSRRQVNEKLFF. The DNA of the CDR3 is TGCGCCAGCAGCCGGAGACAGGTTAATGAAAAACTGTTTTTT.